One and the same sample provided the 5 T cell receptor beta chains below, sequenced in a study of blood T cells in healthy people across ages. Then a second PCR, running about 6 to 12 cycles, was carried out with a sample-barcoded 5' primer and a J-beta primer mix. TCRdb redid the calling of the 5' RACE reads with MiXCR, one entry per CDR3 protein. The top ten hold roughly 14% of the sample, which has about 620,000 distinct CDR3 sequences, around 50% seen once. Material for sequencing was blood. These receptors were obtained from a woman older than 75 in good health.

This rearrangement joins TRBV29-1 to TRBJ1-4, with TRBD1 as a possible D gene (5 bases). Germline CDR1 SQVTM, CDR2 ANQGSEA. The length of the CDR3 is 13 residues. Trimming stripped 6 bases from V and 1 base from J, with 9 bases between. CDR3 in amino acids: CSVLGQTNEKLFF. The CDR3 bases are TGCAGCGTCCTGGGGCAAACTAATGAAAAACTGTTTTTT.

A remark on this clonotype: This may be a read error, as it is one base from a much larger clone. This sequence joins TRBV6-1 and TRBJ1-2; D might be TRBD1 (6 bases). Germline CDR1 reads MNHNS; CDR2 reads SASEGT. CDR3 length: 16 amino acids. CDR3 sequence reads: CAGSDGGRGVRNGYTF. DNA for the CDR3: TGTGCCGGCAGTGATGGGGGGCGCGGAGTTAGGAACGGCTACACCTTC.

This clonotype was seen repeatedly, ten times or more. This sequence joins TRBV7-3 and TRBJ2-1; 12 bases line up with TRBD2. J was trimmed by 5 bases and V by 4 bases; bases with no gene match: 3. In germline, CDR1 is SGHTA, CDR2 FQGTGA. This CDR3 region has 15 residues. As DNA, the CDR3 is TGTGCCAGCAGCTACGGACTAGCGGGGAACAATGAGCAGTTCTTC. It encodes CASSYGLAGNNEQFF.

This chain uses TRBV7-6 with TRBJ2-2; D ambiguous. Germline V gene sequence: CDR1 SGHVS, CDR2 FNYEAQ. The CDR3 sequence is 15 residues long. V was clipped by 5 bases and J by 7 bases, with 17 bases between them. CDR3 sequence (DNA): TGTGCCAGCAGCCGAACGCCCGGCGCCAACGGGGAGCTGTTTTTT. Protein product: CASSRTPGANGELFF.

In regard to this clonotype: The junction does not match germline at one end; this may be a read error. The chain carries TRBV20-1 and TRBJ2-3; D is unresolved. The CDR3 runs to 14 residues. Germline CDR1 reads DFQATT; CDR2 reads SNEGSKA (reference sequence). The CDR3 coding sequence is TGCGGTGCTAGAGTTCCGAGACTTCCAGATACGCAGTATTTT. Encoded protein: CGARVPRLPDTQYF.